This record covers a single T cell receptor beta chain. Its binding antigen is unknown. Qualities for individual bases were not recorded, and no much larger clone is one base off. The library was produced with PCR. The sequencer listed for this sample is Illumina HiSeq 2500. Molecular barcoding was employed in the preparation of TCR libraries, with unique molecular identifiers being used to normalize TCRbeta repertoire quantification. The public reads were reanalyzed by TCRdb: fastp trimming at Q25, MiXCR alignment, in-frame beta chains only. One record per CDR3 amino acid sequence lists the most common genes and DNA. For this sample there are about 610,000 distinct CDR3 sequences; roughly a tenth appear just once. About 4% of the sample is taken by the ten largest. These data originate in a study of T-cell reconstitution after alpha-beta-depleted transplantation in children (dated by TCRdb to about 2016). For the wider study: Using TCR repertoire profiling, the study followed T-cell immune reconstitution in a quantitative way in children after TCRalphabeta/CD19-depleted allogeneic hematopoietic cell transplantation.

The CDR3 covers 15 residues, taking in both the cysteine and the phenylalanine. Just CDR3 DNA is preserved here, 45 bases in frame from base 1. The junction shows trimming of 3 bases on V and 0 bases on J, plus 11 bases between the germline ends. The sample here was PBMCs from the stem cell graft donor, taken from the stem cell graft. The source is a human donor who donated a stem cell graft to a child with acute myeloid leukemia. The sequence links TRBV12-3 or TRBV12-4 to TRBJ1-1; the D gene is perhaps TRBD1, from 6 matching bases. In nucleotide form, the sequence is TGTGCCAGCAGTTTCCTAGGGGGGGTGAACACTGAAGCTTTCTTT. The translation is CASSFLGGVNTEAFF.